This entry describes one T cell receptor (beta chain). The data belong to a study of blood T cell repertoires in COVID-19. Germline loops: CDR1 SGHRS, CDR2 YFSETQ. This CDR3 is 13 amino acids long. V was clipped by 5 bases and J by 7 bases, with 10 bases between them. In the source study's methods: Using reference gene primer amplification, nucleated cell counts were estimated. Measured with immunoSEQ multiplex PCR; TCRdb has only the in-frame clones, and not every one. V and J calls and clone size follow that table, whereas D and trimming were derived from the DNA. Of roughly 100,000 clones in the sample, roughly nine tenths were seen once.

This receptor was identified in a human donor with active COVID-19. The donor label of this sample is uncertain. This chain links TRBV5-1 with TRBJ1-6; D ambiguous. Sequencing used peripheral blood. The CDR3 bases are TGCGCCAGCAGACACGACGGGAATTCACCCCTCCACTTT. This gives the protein CASRHDGNSPLHF.